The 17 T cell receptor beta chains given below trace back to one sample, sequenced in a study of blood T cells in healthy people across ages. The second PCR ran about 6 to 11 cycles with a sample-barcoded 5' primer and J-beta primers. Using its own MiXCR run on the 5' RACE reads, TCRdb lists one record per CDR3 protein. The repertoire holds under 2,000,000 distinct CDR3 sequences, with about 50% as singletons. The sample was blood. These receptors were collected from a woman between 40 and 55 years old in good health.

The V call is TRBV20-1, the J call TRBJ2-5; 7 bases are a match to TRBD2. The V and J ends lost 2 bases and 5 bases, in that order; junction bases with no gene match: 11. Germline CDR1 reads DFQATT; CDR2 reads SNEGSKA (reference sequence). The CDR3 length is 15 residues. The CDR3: CSARPMALALETQYF. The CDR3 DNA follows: TGCAGTGCTAGACCGATGGCACTAGCGTTGGAGACCCAGTACTTC.

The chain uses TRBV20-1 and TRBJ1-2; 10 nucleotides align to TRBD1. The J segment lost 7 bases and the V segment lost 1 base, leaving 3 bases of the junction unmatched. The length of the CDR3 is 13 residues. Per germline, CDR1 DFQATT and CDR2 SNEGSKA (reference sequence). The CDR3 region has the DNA TGCAGTGCTAGAGCCGGGACAGGGGTTGGCTACACCTTC. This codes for CSARAGTGVGYTF.

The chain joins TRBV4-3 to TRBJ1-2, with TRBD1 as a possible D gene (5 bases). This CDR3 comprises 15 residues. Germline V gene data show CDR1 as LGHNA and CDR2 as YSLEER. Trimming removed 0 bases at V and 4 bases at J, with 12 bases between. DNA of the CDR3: TGCGCCAGCAGCCAAGAGGAGCGGGGCCTCTATGGCTACACCTTC. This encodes CASSQEERGLYGYTF.

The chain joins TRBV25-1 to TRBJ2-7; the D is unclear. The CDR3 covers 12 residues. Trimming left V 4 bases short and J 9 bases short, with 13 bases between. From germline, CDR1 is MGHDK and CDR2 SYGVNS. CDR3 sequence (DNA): TGTGCCAGCAGTGGCGGACCCAAGGGGCAGTACTTC. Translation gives CASSGGPKGQYF.

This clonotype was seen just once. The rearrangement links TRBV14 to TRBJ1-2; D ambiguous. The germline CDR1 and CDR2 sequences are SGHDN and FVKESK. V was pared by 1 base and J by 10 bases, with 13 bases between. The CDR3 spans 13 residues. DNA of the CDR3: TGTGCCAGCAGCCAAGTAGGACTGCCCCACTACACCTTC. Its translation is CASSQVGLPHYTF.

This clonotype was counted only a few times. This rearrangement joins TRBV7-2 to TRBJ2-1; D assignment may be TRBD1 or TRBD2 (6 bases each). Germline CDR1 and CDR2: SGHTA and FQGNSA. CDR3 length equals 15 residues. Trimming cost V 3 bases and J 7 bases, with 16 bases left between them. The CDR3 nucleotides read TGTGCCAGCAGCTTCGAAGGGGGGTCCTGGAATGAGCAGTTCTTC. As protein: CASSFEGGSWNEQFF.

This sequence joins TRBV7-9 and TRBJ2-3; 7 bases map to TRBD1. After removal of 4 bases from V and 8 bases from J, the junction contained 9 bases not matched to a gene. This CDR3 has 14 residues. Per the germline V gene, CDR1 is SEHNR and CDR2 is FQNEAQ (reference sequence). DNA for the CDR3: TGTGCCAGCAGCTCGCGACAGGGCGCAGCTACGCAGTATTTT. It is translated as CASSSRQGAATQYF.

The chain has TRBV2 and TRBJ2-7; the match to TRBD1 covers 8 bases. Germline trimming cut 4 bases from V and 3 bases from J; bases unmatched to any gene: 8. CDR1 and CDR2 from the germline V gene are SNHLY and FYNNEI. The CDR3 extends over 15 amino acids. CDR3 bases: TGTGCCAGCAGTGCCTGGGACAGGCTAAACTACGAGCAGTACTTC. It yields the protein CASSAWDRLNYEQYF. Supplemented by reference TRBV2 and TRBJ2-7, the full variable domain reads EPEVTQTPSHQVTQMGQEVILRCVPISNHLYFYWYRQILGQKVEFLVSFYNNEISEKSEIFDDQFSVERPDGSNFTLKIRSTKLEDSAMYFCASSAWDRLNYEQYFGPGTRLTVT.

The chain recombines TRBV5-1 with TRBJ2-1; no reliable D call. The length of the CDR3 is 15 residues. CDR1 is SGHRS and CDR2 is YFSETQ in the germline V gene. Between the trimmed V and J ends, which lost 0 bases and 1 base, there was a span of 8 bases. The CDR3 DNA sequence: TGCGCCAGCAGCTTGGAGGACCAGTCCTACAATGAGCAGTTCTTC. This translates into CASSLEDQSYNEQFF.

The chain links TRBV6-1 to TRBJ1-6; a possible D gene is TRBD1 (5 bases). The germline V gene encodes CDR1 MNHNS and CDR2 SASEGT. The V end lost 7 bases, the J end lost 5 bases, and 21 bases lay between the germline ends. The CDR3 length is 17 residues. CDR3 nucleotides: TGTGCCAGCACCGAGCCACGTGCCGGGACGCATAATTCACCCCTCCACTTT. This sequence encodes CASTEPRAGTHNSPLHF.

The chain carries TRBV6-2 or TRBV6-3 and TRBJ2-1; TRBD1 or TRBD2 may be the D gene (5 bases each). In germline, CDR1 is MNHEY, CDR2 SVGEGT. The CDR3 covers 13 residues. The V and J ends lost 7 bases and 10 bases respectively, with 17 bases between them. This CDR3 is CASIDGTSNEQFF. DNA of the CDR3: TGTGCCAGCATCGACGGGACCTCAAACGAGCAGTTCTTC.

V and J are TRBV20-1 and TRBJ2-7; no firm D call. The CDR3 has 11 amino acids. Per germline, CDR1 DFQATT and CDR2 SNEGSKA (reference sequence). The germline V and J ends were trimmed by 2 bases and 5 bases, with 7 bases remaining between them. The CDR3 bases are TGCAGTGCTAGAAAGGTAGACGAGCAGTACTTC. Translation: CSARKVDEQYF.

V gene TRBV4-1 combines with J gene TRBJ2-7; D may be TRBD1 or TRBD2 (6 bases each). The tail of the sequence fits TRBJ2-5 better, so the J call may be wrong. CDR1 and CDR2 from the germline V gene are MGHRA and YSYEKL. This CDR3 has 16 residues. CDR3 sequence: CASSQGPTGAQETQYF. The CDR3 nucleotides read TGCGCCAGCAGCCAAGGCCCAACGGGGGCCCAAGAGACCCAGTACTTC.

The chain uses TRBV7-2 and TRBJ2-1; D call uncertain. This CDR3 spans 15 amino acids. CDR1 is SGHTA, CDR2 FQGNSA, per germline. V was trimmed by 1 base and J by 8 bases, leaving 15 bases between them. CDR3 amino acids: CASSLVGRSGDEQFF. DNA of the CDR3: TGTGCCAGCAGCTTAGTGGGCAGGAGTGGCGATGAGCAGTTCTTC.

The CDR3 sequence: CATGRRGVPLHF. The CDR3, as DNA: TGTGCCACCGGTCGTCGGGGGGTTCCCCTCCACTTT. The chain is built from TRBV12-3 or TRBV12-4 and TRBJ1-6; possibly TRBD1 for D (5 bases). The CDR3 length is 12 residues. Between the trimmed V and J ends, which lost 10 bases and 13 bases, there was a span of 17 bases.

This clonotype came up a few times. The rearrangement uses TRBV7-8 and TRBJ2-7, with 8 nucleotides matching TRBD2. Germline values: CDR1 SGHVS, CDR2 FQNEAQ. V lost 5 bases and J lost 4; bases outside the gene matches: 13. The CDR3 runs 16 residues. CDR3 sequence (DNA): TGTGCCAGCAGCGCCTTGACTAGCGTAAATTCGTACGAGCAGTACTTC. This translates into CASSALTSVNSYEQYF.

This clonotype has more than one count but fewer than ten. The CDR3 DNA sequence: TGTGCCAGCAGCAAAAGGACAGGGGCCCCTTACAATGAGCAGTTCTTC. Amino acid sequence: CASSKRTGAPYNEQFF. The chain recombines TRBV7-2 with TRBJ2-1; 9 bases are a match to TRBD1. The germline V gene encodes CDR1 SGHTA and CDR2 FQGNSA. V gave up 5 bases and J gave up 4 bases; unmatched junction bases: 9. The CDR3 has 16 amino acids.